The 2 T cell receptor beta chains reported below all come from one sample, sequenced in a study of identical twins. MiXCR, applied by TCRdb to the 5' RACE reads, yields one record per CDR3 protein. The profile shows about 240,000 distinct CDR3 sequences, roughly 7.5% of them singletons. Separately, the same data were catalogued under a study of yellow fever vaccine responses in identical twins.

The sequencing sample was made of CD8+ T cells sorted from blood. The source is a woman aged 18-29 years in good health.

This rearrangement joins TRBV20-1 to TRBJ2-7; 10 bases line up with TRBD2. The V segment lost 0 bases and the J segment 0 bases; nucleotides outside the gene matches: 14. Germline-derived CDR1 and CDR2 are DFQATT and SNEGSKA (reference sequence). The CDR3 length is 19 residues. The CDR3 here is CSARDRKASGGRSSYEQYV. CDR3 nucleotides: TGCAGTGCTAGAGACAGGAAGGCTAGCGGGGGTCGGAGCTCCTACGAGCAGTACGTC.

This clonotype was detected only a few times. The V and J genes are TRBV4-2 and TRBJ1-2; TRBD1 agrees at 10 bases. Per the germline V gene, CDR1 is LGHNA and CDR2 is YNFKEQ. The CDR3 consists of 14 residues. Germline trimming cut 3 bases from V and 6 bases from J; bases unmatched to any gene: 4. The CDR3: CASSQRTGGNGYTF. Here the CDR3 DNA reads TGTGCCAGCAGCCAGCGGACAGGGGGAAATGGCTACACCTTC.